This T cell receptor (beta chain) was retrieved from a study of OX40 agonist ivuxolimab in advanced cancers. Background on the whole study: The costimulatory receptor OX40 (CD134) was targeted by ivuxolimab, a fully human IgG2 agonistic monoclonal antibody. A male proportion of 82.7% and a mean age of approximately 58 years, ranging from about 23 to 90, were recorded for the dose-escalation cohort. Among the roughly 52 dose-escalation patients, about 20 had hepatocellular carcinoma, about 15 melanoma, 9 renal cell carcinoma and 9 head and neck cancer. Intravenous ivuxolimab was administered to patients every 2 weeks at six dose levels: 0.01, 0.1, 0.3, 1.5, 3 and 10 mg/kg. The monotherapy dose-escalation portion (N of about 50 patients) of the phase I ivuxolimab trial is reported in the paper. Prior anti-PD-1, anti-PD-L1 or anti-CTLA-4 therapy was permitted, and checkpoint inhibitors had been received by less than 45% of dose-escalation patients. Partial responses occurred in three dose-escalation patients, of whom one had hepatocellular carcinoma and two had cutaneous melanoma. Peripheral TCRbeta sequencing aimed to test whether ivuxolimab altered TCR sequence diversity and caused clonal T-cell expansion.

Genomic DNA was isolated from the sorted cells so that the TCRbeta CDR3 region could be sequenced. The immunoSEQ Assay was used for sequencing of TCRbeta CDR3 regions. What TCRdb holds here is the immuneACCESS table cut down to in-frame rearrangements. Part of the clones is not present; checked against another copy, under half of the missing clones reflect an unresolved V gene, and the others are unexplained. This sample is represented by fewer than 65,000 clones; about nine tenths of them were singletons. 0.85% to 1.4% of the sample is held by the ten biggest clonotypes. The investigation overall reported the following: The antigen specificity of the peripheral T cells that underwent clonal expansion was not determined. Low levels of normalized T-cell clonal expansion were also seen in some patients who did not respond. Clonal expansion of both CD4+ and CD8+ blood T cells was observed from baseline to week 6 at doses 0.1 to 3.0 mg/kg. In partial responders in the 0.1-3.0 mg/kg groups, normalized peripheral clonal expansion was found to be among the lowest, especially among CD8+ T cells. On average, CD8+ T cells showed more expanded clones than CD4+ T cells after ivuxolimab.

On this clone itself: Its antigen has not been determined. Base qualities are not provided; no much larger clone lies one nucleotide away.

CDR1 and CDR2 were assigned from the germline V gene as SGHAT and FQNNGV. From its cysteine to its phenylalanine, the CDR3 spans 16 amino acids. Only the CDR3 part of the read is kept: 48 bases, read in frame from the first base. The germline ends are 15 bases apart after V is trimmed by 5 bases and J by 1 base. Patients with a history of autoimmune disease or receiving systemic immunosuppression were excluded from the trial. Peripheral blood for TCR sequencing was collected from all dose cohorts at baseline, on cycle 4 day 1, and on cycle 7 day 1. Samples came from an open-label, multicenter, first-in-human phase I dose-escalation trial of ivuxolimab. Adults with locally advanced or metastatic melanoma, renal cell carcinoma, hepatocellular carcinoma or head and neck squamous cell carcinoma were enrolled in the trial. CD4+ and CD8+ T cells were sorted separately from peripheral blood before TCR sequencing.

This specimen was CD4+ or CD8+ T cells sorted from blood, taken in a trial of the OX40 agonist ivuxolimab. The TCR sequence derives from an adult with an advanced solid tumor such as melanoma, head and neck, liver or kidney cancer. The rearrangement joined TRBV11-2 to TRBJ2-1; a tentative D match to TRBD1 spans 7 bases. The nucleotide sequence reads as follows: TGTGCCAGCAGCCTAACGACAGGGAGGTCCTACAATGAGCAGTTCTTC. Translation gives CASSLTTGRSYNEQFF.